At least ten counts were recorded for the clone carrying this T cell receptor (beta chain). Its antigen remains unknown. This sample stems from a study of regulatory T cells in long-lasting Graves disease. Study results and caveats: There was favoring of TRBV28, TRBJ1-2 and TRBJ2-5 in persistent disease.

CDR3 length: 15 residues. Trimming pared 4 bases from V and 2 bases from J, leaving 18 bases between. Germline CDR1 reads DFQATT; CDR2 reads SNEGSKA (reference sequence). Assembly of TCR beta libraries relied on iRepertoire HTBI primers together with Arm-PCR of CDR3 regions. Methods used by the authors: Identification yielded about 66 TRBV and roughly 14 TRBJ segments across samples. TCRdb re-analysed the multiplex PCR reads in MiXCR, keeping a single row per CDR3 protein. What appears here as the V and J calls and clone size reflects TCRdb's work, not the paper's. The sample includes fewer than 450,000 distinct CDR3 sequences, around 21% of them seen just once. The sample's time point: persistent/refractory GD, antithyroid drugs over 5 years with positive TRAb. Generation of the TCR library employed RNA extracted from PBMCs. Recruitment took place at an endocrinology department in Xi'an, China.

The receptor was isolated from a female donor with Graves disease. This chain uses TRBV20-1 with TRBJ2-7; either TRBD1 or TRBD2 may fit D (6 bases each). This material consisted of peripheral blood mononuclear cells (PBMCs), taken when the disease was refractory, from a patient treated with antithyroid drugs. This CDR3 reads CSAIAGQGTPYEQYF. The CDR3 DNA is TGCAGTGCTATCGCGGGGCAGGGGACTCCCTACGAGCAGTACTTC.